Listed below are T cell receptor beta chains from one sample, sequenced in a study of immune cell composition in non-small cell lung cancer. The method was immunoSEQ multiplex PCR; TCRdb's version includes in-frame clones alone and lacks a portion of them. The profile shows approximately 4,000 clones, around 85% of them singletons. The sample comprised lung tumor tissue. The receptors stem from a human donor with non-small cell lung cancer. The CDR3 runs from the conserved cysteine through the conserved F or W. The D gene is left open where the match is weak. Expanded clones get a size class; other rows say once, few or many, or leave the size out.

j_call,d_call,v_call,clone_size,cdr3_nt,cdr3_aa
TRBJ2-7,TRBD1,TRBV5-1,.,TGCGCCAGCAGCTTCGGACAGGGAACCTACGAGCAGTACTTC,CASSFGQGTYEQYF
TRBJ1-3,TRBD1,TRBV12-5,.,TGTGCTAGTGGGGAAGGACAGGGCATTTCTGGAAACACCATATATTTT,CASGEGQGISGNTIYF
TRBJ2-5,TRBD1,TRBV5-6,few,TGTGCCAGCAGCTTGGCCAGACAGGGGAAAGAGACCCAGTACTTC,CASSLARQGKETQYF
TRBJ1-6,.,TRBV5-4,.,TGTGCCAGCAGCTTGACCCCGACGGGGAGCTCCTATAATTCACCCCTCCACTTT,CASSLTPTGSSYNSPLHF
TRBJ2-2,TRBD2,TRBV9,.,TGTGCCAGCAGCGTAAGACTAGCGGGGGGGCGTAACACCGGGGAGCTGTTTTTT,CASSVRLAGGRNTGELFF
TRBJ2-7,.,TRBV5-4,once,TGTGCCAGCAGCTTGGACGGACTGACCTACCCTAGAGAGCAGTACTTC,CASSLDGLTYPREQYF
TRBJ1-3,.,TRBV7-2,.,TGTGCCAGCAGCTTAGGAGGGAGCATAAGTGGAAACACCATATATTTT,CASSLGGSISGNTIYF
TRBJ2-5,TRBD2,TRBV4-1,.,TGCGCCAGCAGCCACCTGGGAGCAGCGGGGGGGTCCGGTGAGACCCAGTACTTC,CASSHLGAAGGSGETQYF
TRBJ1-2,TRBD1,TRBV9,.,TGTGCCAGCAGCGCCACAGGGGTTTCAATCTATGGCTACACCTTC,CASSATGVSIYGYTF
TRBJ2-7,TRBD2,TRBV2,.,TGTGCCAGCAGTCTAGGCGGGGGAACCTACGAGCAGTACTTC,CASSLGGGTYEQYF
TRBJ2-3,TRBD1,TRBV7-2,.,TGTGCCAGCAGCCCCATGGGACAGGACACAGATACGCAGTATTTT,CASSPMGQDTDTQYF
TRBJ2-2,TRBD2,TRBV2,.,TGTGCCAGCAGTACCGGACTAGCGGGGGGGCCCGGGGAGCTGTTTTTT,CASSTGLAGGPGELFF
TRBJ2-3,TRBD2,TRBV5-6,.,TGTGCCAGCAGCGACCAGACTAGCGGGGGGGATACGCAGTATTTT,CASSDQTSGGDTQYF
TRBJ2-1,TRBD2,TRBV6-6,.,TGTGCCAGCCTCCTCTTAGTAGCGGGGGCTGGCTATGAGCAGTTCTTC,CASLLLVAGAGYEQFF
TRBJ2-7,.,TRBV11-3,.,TGTGCCAGCAGCACCCCGTGGGGGGTCTACGAGCAGTACTTC,CASSTPWGVYEQYF
TRBJ2-1,TRBD2,TRBV9,.,TGTGCCAGCAGCGTAGGACTAGCGGGGGGGCCCTACAATGAGCAGTTCTTC,CASSVGLAGGPYNEQFF
TRBJ1-5,TRBD1,TRBV2,.,TGTGCCAGCAGCGGGACAGGGCTCGGTAGTCAGCCCCAGCATTTT,CASSGTGLGSQPQHF
TRBJ1-2,TRBD1,TRBV5-1,.,TGCGCCAGCAGCTCGGACCCCGGGACAGCCTATGGCTACACCTTC,CASSSDPGTAYGYTF
TRBJ2-2,.,TRBV9,.,TGTGCCAGCAGCGTAGGAGGTGGCGGCGCCGGGGAGCTGTTTTTT,CASSVGGGGAGELFF
TRBJ2-7,TRBD2,TRBV7-2,.,TGTGCCAGCAGACTAGCGGGATCCAGCGGCGAGCAGTACTTC,CASRLAGSSGEQYF
TRBJ2-3,.,TRBV4-3,.,TGCGCCAGCAGCCAGGACGACAGCATCATGGATACGCAGTATTTT,CASSQDDSIMDTQYF
TRBJ1-1,TRBD1,TRBV15,.,TGTGCCACCAGCAGAGATGGGGGGGGGACAGGGGTAAACACTGAAGCTTTCTTT,CATSRDGGGTGVNTEAFF
TRBJ1-1,TRBD1,TRBV6-6,once,TGTGCCAGCAGTCCGGGACAGCGAGAAGCTTTCTTT,CASSPGQREAFF
TRBJ1-2,TRBD1,TRBV5-6,.,TGTGCCAGCAGCTTAACCGGGACAGGGGTTTATGGCTACACCTTC,CASSLTGTGVYGYTF
TRBJ1-2,TRBD1,TRBV10-3,.,TGTGCCAGGACCTTAGACAGGGGGCGTCATGGCTACACCTTC,CARTLDRGRHGYTF